This is a list of T cell receptor beta chains from one sample in a study of T cell repertoires in ileal Crohn's disease. Method: immunoSEQ multiplex PCR; TCRdb's copy keeps in-frame clones and lacks some. The sample lists some 5,000 clones, around nine tenths seen once, with roughly 4% in the top ten. The sequenced sample consisted of ileal tissue. The origin of the receptors is an adult with Crohn's disease. The CDR3 runs from the conserved cysteine through the conserved F or W. The D gene is left open where the match is weak. Expanded clones are given a class, and other clones once, few, many or no size at all.

j_call	v_call	clone_size	d_call	cdr3_nt	cdr3_aa
TRBJ1-2	TRBV9	-	TRBD1	TGTGCCAGCAACCGACAGGGGACTTATGGCTACACCTTC	CASNRQGTYGYTF
TRBJ2-2	TRBV7-8	once	TRBD1	TGTGCCAGCAGCAGCACAGGGGTAGGGACCGGGGAGCTGTTTTTT	CASSSTGVGTGELFF
TRBJ2-7	TRBV7-2	-	-	TGTGCCAGCACCATCGGGACTGGCCTAGGGGAGCAGTACTTC	CASTIGTGLGEQYF
TRBJ2-4	TRBV7-1	-	TRBD2	TGTGCCAGCAGCCCAGGACTAGCGGGAGGGGTTAGCATTCAGTACTTC	CASSPGLAGGVSIQYF
TRBJ2-2	TRBV19	-	TRBD1	TGTGCCAGTAGTATACGGACAGGGAAGGGCGGGGAGCTGTTTTTT	CASSIRTGKGGELFF
TRBJ2-6	TRBV9	-	TRBD1	TGTGCCAGCAGCGTAGCTGGGACAGGGGGGACTGGGGCCAACGTCCTGACTTTC	CASSVAGTGGTGANVLTF
TRBJ2-7	TRBV15	-	-	TGTGCCACCAGCAGAGGACTAAACTACGAGCAGTACTTC	CATSRGLNYEQYF
TRBJ2-5	TRBV4-1	-	TRBD2	TGCGCCAGCCAACCCAAGGGGACTAGCGGGGAATCGGAGACCCAGTACTTC	CASQPKGTSGESETQYF
TRBJ1-2	TRBV5-6	-	-	TGTGCCAGCAGCCCCCAAGCCGGGGCTAACTATGGCTACACCTTC	CASSPQAGANYGYTF
TRBJ2-5	TRBV7-2	-	-	TGTGCCAGCAGCTTAGCGGGTATCCAAGAGACCCAGTACTTC	CASSLAGIQETQYF
TRBJ1-3	TRBV27	-	TRBD1	TGTGCCAGCAGTTTGGGTACAGGGGCCTCTGGAAACACCATATATTTT	CASSLGTGASGNTIYF
TRBJ2-3	TRBV5-4	few	-	TGTGCCAGCAGCTTGGCCAGAACAGATACGCAGTATTTT	CASSLARTDTQYF
TRBJ2-7	TRBV10-2	-	-	TGCGCCAGCAGTGGTTTAGGGTACGAGCAGTACTTC	CASSGLGYEQYF
TRBJ2-4	TRBV9	-	-	TGTGCCAGCAGCCCTTTTGATCGGTCAGCCAAAAACATTCAGTACTTC	CASSPFDRSAKNIQYF
TRBJ1-2	TRBV27	-	-	TGTGCCAGCAGTGGTGCCGGGGGGTCTTTTAGGTACACCTTC	CASSGAGGSFRYTF
TRBJ1-2	TRBV12-5	once	-	TGTGCTAGTGGTTTGGACACCTATGGCTACACCTTC	CASGLDTYGYTF
TRBJ1-2	TRBV29-1	-	-	TGCAGCGTTGAGGGAGGCGGGGAATATGGCTACACCTTC	CSVEGGGEYGYTF
TRBJ2-7	TRBV18	few	TRBD1	TGTGCCAGCTCCGCGGACAGGTACGAGCAGTACTTC	CASSADRYEQYF
TRBJ1-4	TRBV10-3	-	-	TGTGCCATCAGTGAAGCGGGAACAACTAATGAAAAACTGTTTTTT	CAISEAGTTNEKLFF
TRBJ1-2	TRBV10-3	-	-	TGTGCCATCAGCGACCCCGCGGGGGGCTACACCTTC	CAISDPAGGYTF
TRBJ1-3	TRBV5-1	-	TRBD1	TGCGCCAGCAGCGCGACAGGGAACTCTGGAAACACCATATATTTT	CASSATGNSGNTIYF
TRBJ1-2	TRBV28	-	-	TGTGCCAGCATGAAGGGGACCTATGGCTACACCTTC	CASMKGTYGYTF
TRBJ2-5	TRBV5-6	once	-	TGTGCCAGCAGCTTGGGTTTAGGGGGAGAGACCCAGTACTTC	CASSLGLGGETQYF
TRBJ1-5	TRBV19	-	-	TGTGCCAGTAGCCTTTGGGTGGGCAATCAGCCCCAGCATTTT	CASSLWVGNQPQHF
TRBJ2-5	TRBV23-1	once	TRBD1	TGCGCCAGCAGTCCGCCCCGGACAGGGCGAGAGACCCAGTACTTC	CASSPPRTGRETQYF
TRBJ1-5	TRBV20-1	-	-	TGCAGTGGCTGGGGTGGCCAGCCCCAGCATTTT	CSGWGGQPQHF
TRBJ2-2	TRBV18	once	-	TGTGCCAGCTCAAAGGGGGCCAGGGAGGCCTCTCAGTACACCGGGGAGCTGTTTTTT	CASSKGAREASQYTGELFF
TRBJ2-3	TRBV6-6	-	-	TGTGCCAGCAGTTACCCCCAAGGGACTCCTTATTTT	CASSYPQGTPYF
TRBJ2-7	TRBV18	few	TRBD1	TGTGCCAGCTCACCACCGGGACAGGCCCGCTACGAGCAGTACTTC	CASSPPGQARYEQYF
TRBJ2-1	TRBV27	-	TRBD1	TGTGCCAGCAGACAGGGGGAATACAATGAGCAGTTCTTC	CASRQGEYNEQFF
TRBJ1-2	TRBV28	-	-	TGTGCCAGCAGTTTGCGGTCGACTACACGTGGCTACACCTTC	CASSLRSTTRGYTF
TRBJ1-5	TRBV28	few	-	TGTGCCAGCAGAATCCAGCCCAAAGGGGGCAATCAGCCCCAGCATTTT	CASRIQPKGGNQPQHF
TRBJ1-4	TRBV11-2	-	-	TGTGCCAGCAGCTCGAGGGCCCAGGCTGAAAAACTGTTTTTT	CASSSRAQAEKLFF
TRBJ1-2	TRBV7-9	-	-	TGTGCCAGCAGCTTCCGCCGGACGGGGAACTATGGCTACACCTTC	CASSFRRTGNYGYTF
TRBJ2-7	TRBV6-1	few	-	TGTGCCAGCAGTGGGAGGGGATTCGCCTCCTACGAGCAGTACTTC	CASSGRGFASYEQYF
TRBJ2-5	TRBV5-1	-	-	TGCGCCAGCAGCAATCGACAGAAAGAGACCCAGTACTTC	CASSNRQKETQYF
TRBJ2-2	TRBV7-6	-	-	TGTGCCAGCAGCATAAACAGTGCCCCGAACACCGGGGAGCTGTTTTTT	CASSINSAPNTGELFF
TRBJ2-7	TRBV4-3	-	-	TGCGCCAGCAGCCAAGGGATTAGGACCAGCTACGAGCAGTACTTC	CASSQGIRTSYEQYF
TRBJ1-4	TRBV6-1	-	-	TGTGCCAGCAGTGTCTCGACTCCTAATGAAAAACTGTTTTTT	CASSVSTPNEKLFF
TRBJ2-7	TRBV6-1	once	TRBD1	TGTGCCAGCAGTGACGGACAGGGGGGCGAGCAGTACTTC	CASSDGQGGEQYF
TRBJ2-5	TRBV5-4	-	-	TGTGCCAGCAGCCGGACTGGAATCCAAGAGACCCAGTACTTC	CASSRTGIQETQYF
TRBJ1-1	TRBV29-1	-	TRBD1	TGCAGCATTATTGGGCAGGGGGTTTCGTCTTTCTTT	CSIIGQGVSSFF
TRBJ2-2	TRBV4-1	-	TRBD2	TGCGCCAGCAGCCAAGAGCAAGGACTAGCGGGGTACACCGGGGAGCTGTTTTTT	CASSQEQGLAGYTGELFF
TRBJ1-1	TRBV5-4	-	TRBD1	TGTGCCAGCAGCAAAGGCAGGGACAGGGGGCTTATACACACTGAAGCTTTCTTT	CASSKGRDRGLIHTEAFF
TRBJ2-6	TRBV5-1	-	TRBD1	TGCGCCAGCAGCTTAGGCGGGACAGGGGGCTCTGGGGCCAACGTCCTGACTTTC	CASSLGGTGGSGANVLTF
TRBJ1-1	TRBV6-1	-	-	TGTGCCACCGAGACTGGAGGTGCGGGAACTGAAGCTTTCTTT	CATETGGAGTEAFF
TRBJ2-5	TRBV30	-	-	TGTGCCTGGAGTCGAGGGACTGAGACCCAGTACTTC	CAWSRGTETQYF
TRBJ2-3	TRBV6-5	-	TRBD2	TGTGCCAGCAGTTCCCCCAGACTAGCTGATACGCAGTATTTT	CASSSPRLADTQYF
TRBJ1-4	TRBV5-1	few	-	TGCGCCAGCAGCCTTGGGGGGTCTCGTGAAAAACTGTTTTTT	CASSLGGSREKLFF
TRBJ1-5	TRBV5-5	-	TRBD1	TGTGCCAGCAGCTTGGGTGGGACAGGGGCCCAGCCCCAGCATTTT	CASSLGGTGAQPQHF
TRBJ1-5	TRBV13	-	-	TGTGCCAGCAGCTTAAGGGGGAGTAGCAATCAGCCCCAGCATTTT	CASSLRGSSNQPQHF
TRBJ1-1	TRBV6-5	-	TRBD1	TGTGCCAGCAGTTACTCTAGAGGGGGCCCCACTGAAGCTTTCTTT	CASSYSRGGPTEAFF
TRBJ2-4	TRBV5-4	-	TRBD1	TGTGCCAGCAGCTGGGGGACAGGGCTTAATAGCATTCAGTACTTC	CASSWGTGLNSIQYF
TRBJ2-2	TRBV4-3	-	-	TGCGCCAGCAGGGGACCCAGTGTCACCGGGGAGCTGTTTTTT	CASRGPSVTGELFF
TRBJ2-1	TRBV5-1	-	TRBD1	TGCGCCAGCAGCTTGGTAGGGACAGGGGGCCTCAATGAGCAGTTCTTC	CASSLVGTGGLNEQFF
TRBJ1-4	TRBV7-9	-	-	TGTGCCAGCAGCTCGCGGTCACCGACCAATGAAAAACTGTTTTTT	CASSSRSPTNEKLFF
TRBJ1-4	TRBV11-2	-	-	TGTGCCAGCAGCTTAGTAGCAACTAATGAAAAACTGTTTTTT	CASSLVATNEKLFF
TRBJ1-5	TRBV12-5	-	-	TGTGCTAGTGGTTTGAGTTCGGGTGTGGGCAATCAGCCCCAGCATTTT	CASGLSSGVGNQPQHF
TRBJ1-1	TRBV7-2	-	TRBD1	TGTGCCAGCAGCTTAGTAGGGGGCGGCAGTGGGGCTGAAGCTTTCTTT	CASSLVGGGSGAEAFF
TRBJ1-1	TRBV27	-	-	TGTGCCAGCAGTTTATCGGGAGTCACTGAAGCTTTCTTT	CASSLSGVTEAFF